Each of the 21 T cell receptor beta chains below was sequenced from the same sample in a study of T-cell memory formation after mild COVID-19. Using its own MiXCR run on the 5' RACE reads, TCRdb lists one record per CDR3 protein. The sample consists of 50,000 to 70,000 distinct CDR3 sequences, less than 15% of them appearing once. Sequenced sample: PBMCs or a T cell subset sorted from them (not recorded which). These receptors were obtained from a man younger than 30 who had mild COVID-19 (a few samples of this study predate the infection). Cell type and time point are not known.

This clonotype was seen ten or more times. This chain uses TRBV4-1 with TRBJ2-3; D is possibly TRBD1 (6 bases). CDR1 and CDR2 (germline): MGHRA, YSYEKL. The CDR3 is 16 residues long. The V and J ends lost 0 bases and 0 bases respectively, with 10 bases between them. The DNA for the CDR3 is TGCGCCAGCAGCCAAGAAACAGGGCCGAGCACAGATACGCAGTATTTT. This sequence encodes CASSQETGPSTDTQYF.

This clonotype was counted only a few times. V gene TRBV7-2 combines with J gene TRBJ1-2; 7 bases line up with TRBD1. This CDR3 contains 14 residues. V lost 5 bases, J lost 7 bases, and 10 bases stayed unmatched. Germline CDR1 is SGHTA and CDR2 is FQGNSA. The CDR3 sequence is CASSQRQGPSGYTF. CDR3 DNA sequence: TGTGCCAGCAGCCAGAGACAGGGACCGAGTGGCTACACCTTC.

The table lists this clonotype with a few counts. The chain employs TRBV6-6 and TRBJ1-1; D is possibly TRBD1 (5 bases). Germline values: CDR1 MNHNY, CDR2 SVGAGI (reference sequence). This CDR3 has 12 amino acids. V dropped 5 bases and J dropped 8 bases, with 12 bases sitting between them. Written as DNA, the CDR3 is TGTGCCAGCAGTACCGCCGGGACCGAAGCTTTCTTT. This gives the protein CASSTAGTEAFF.

In this sample, this clonotype turned up many times. The CDR3 is CASSFRLAGGETQYF. DNA of the CDR3: TGTGCCAGCAGTTTCCGACTAGCGGGGGGAGAGACCCAGTACTTC. V usage is TRBV12-3 or TRBV12-4 and J usage is TRBJ2-5; TRBD2 agrees at 13 bases. J gave up 4 bases and V 3 bases, and 2 bases lay outside the gene matches. The CDR3 is made up of 15 amino acids.

Only a few counts were recorded for this clonotype. The chain employs TRBV12-3 or TRBV12-4 and TRBJ1-3; possibly TRBD1 for D (6 bases). CDR3 length: 16 amino acids. Trimming took 6 bases from V and 4 from J, leaving 19 bases between them. The CDR3 loop is CASSWGQGDLGNTIYF. For the CDR3, the DNA is TGTGCCAGCAGCTGGGGGCAGGGAGACCTCGGAAACACCATATATTTT.

Only a few counts were recorded for this clonotype. The chain joins TRBV20-1 to TRBJ2-7; 10 nucleotides align to TRBD1. This CDR3 is built from 15 residues. V trimming: 0 bases; J trimming: 7 bases; junction bases outside the gene matches: 9. Germline lookup yields CDR1 DFQATT and CDR2 SNEGSKA (reference sequence). Written as DNA, the CDR3 is TGCAGTGCTAGAGACCCGGGACAGGGGCCCTTTGAGCAGTACTTC. It translates to CSARDPGQGPFEQYF.

This clonotype was observed a few times. This chain uses TRBV2 with TRBJ2-5; TRBD2 might be the D (6 bases). This CDR3 region has 15 residues. Trimming cost V 5 bases and J 4 bases, with 17 bases left between them. In germline, CDR1 is SNHLY, CDR2 FYNNEI. CDR3: CASSPLGMRGETQYF. DNA of the CDR3: TGTGCCAGCAGTCCCCTCGGGATGCGGGGAGAGACCCAGTACTTC.

This clonotype appeared once. The J gene is TRBJ2-4, the V gene TRBV7-4, with D possibly matching TRBD2 (6 bases). In germline, CDR1 is SGHVT, CDR2 SQSDAQ. The CDR3 length is 15 residues. V lost 3 bases and J lost 3, with 12 bases in between. This chain's CDR3 is CASSFERAGKNIQYF. In DNA, the CDR3 is TGTGCCAGCAGCTTTGAGCGGGCGGGCAAAAACATTCAGTACTTC.

The chain is built from TRBV21-1 and TRBJ2-7; the D call TRBD1 from the table was never checked on the DNA. TRBV21-1 is tagged as a pseudogene. The CDR3 length is 17 residues. The DNA for the CDR3 is TGTGCCAGCAGCACCCCTGAGGGAACCCCCCGGTCCTACGAGCAGTACTTC. Translated: CASSTPEGTPRSYEQYF.

Only a few counts were recorded for this clonotype. This chain joins TRBV4-3 and TRBJ1-2, with unresolved D. The CDR3 has 15 amino acids. Trimming took 0 bases from V and 4 from J, leaving 12 bases between them. Germline CDR1 LGHNA, CDR2 YSLEER. Here the CDR3 DNA reads TGCGCCAGCAGCCAAGATCAGATTAACCTCTATGGCTACACCTTC. The encoded protein is CASSQDQINLYGYTF.

This clonotype was counted at least ten times. V is TRBV27 and J is TRBJ2-3; 8 bases agree with TRBD2. The CDR3 consists of 15 residues. With V trimmed by 7 bases and J by 3 bases, 9 bases remained unmatched. Germline V lookup: CDR1 MNHEY, CDR2 SMNVEV (reference sequence). CDR3 sequence (DNA): TGTGCCAGCACCGGGGGGGGCCGGGGGACAGATACGCAGTATTTT. Its protein is CASTGGGRGTDTQYF.

This chain uses TRBV18 with TRBJ2-5; either TRBD1 or TRBD2 may supply D (5 bases each). CDR3 size: 16 residues. V shed 3 bases and J shed 4 bases, with 18 bases lying between them. Germline CDR1 reads KGHSH; CDR2 reads LQKENI. CDR3 sequence: CASSPYALGGTETQYF. CDR3 sequence (DNA): TGTGCCAGCTCACCGTACGCCCTTGGGGGAACAGAGACCCAGTACTTC.

This clonotype has only a few counts. The J gene is TRBJ1-3, the V gene TRBV5-1, with D hard to call. Trimming left V 5 bases short and J 0 bases short, with 3 bases between. The germline V gene has CDR1 SGHRS and CDR2 YFSETQ. The CDR3 runs 12 residues. In DNA, the CDR3 is TGCGCCAGCAGAGCCTCTGGAAACACCATATATTTT. This encodes CASRASGNTIYF.

This sequence joins TRBV5-1 and TRBJ1-6; no firm D call. The CDR3 runs 16 residues. Trimming pared 3 bases from V and 10 bases from J, leaving 20 bases between. The germline V gene encodes CDR1 SGHRS and CDR2 YFSETQ. DNA of the CDR3: TGCGCCAGCAGCTACCTCGGGTCCCTGCCTGGGTCACCCCTCCACTTT. Its protein is CASSYLGSLPGSPLHF.

V is TRBV7-2 and J is TRBJ1-2; D is unresolved. Germline lookup yields CDR1 SGHTA and CDR2 FQGNSA. The CDR3 has 12 amino acids. Trimming cost V 2 bases and J 2 bases, with 3 bases left between them. The CDR3 bases are TGTGCCAGCAGCTTAAGGAACTATGGCTACACCTTC. This codes for CASSLRNYGYTF. The whole variable domain, remainder taken from reference TRBV7-2 and TRBJ1-2, is GAGVSQSPSNKVTEKGKDVELRCDPISGHTALYWYRQSLGQGLEFLIYFQGNSAPDKSGLPSDRFSAERTGGSVSTLTIQRTQQEDSAVYLCASSLRNYGYTFGSGTRLTVV.

In this sample, this clonotype turned up many times. This sequence joins TRBV12-3 or TRBV12-4 and TRBJ2-1; no clear D gene. CDR3 length: 15 amino acids. The V gene lost 6 bases and the J gene lost 7 bases, with 19 bases spanning the gap. CDR3 bases: TGTGCCAGCAGGCCTCAGGCGGATAGGAATAATGAGCAGTTCTTC. Amino acids: CASRPQADRNNEQFF.

A few counts support this clonotype. Given a much more abundant clone one base away, this may be a read error. The chain has TRBV11-1 and TRBJ2-3, with no clear D. The V gene's germline CDR1 is SGHAT and CDR2 FQDESV (reference sequence). With 5 bases removed from V and 3 bases from J, the gap between germline ends came to 3 bases. There are 11 residues in the CDR3. The CDR3 DNA reads TGTGCCAGCAGCATTACAGATACGCAGTATTTT. As protein: CASSITDTQYF.

This clonotype showed up just a few times. This chain joins TRBV20-1 and TRBJ1-1; 9 positions agree with TRBD1. Trimming cost V 4 bases and J 4 bases; bases outside gene matches: 7. Germline V lookup: CDR1 DFQATT, CDR2 SNEGSKA (reference sequence). The CDR3 loop spans 14 amino acids. This CDR3 is CSATPGQGGTEAFF. The CDR3 DNA reads TGCAGTGCTACCCCGGGACAGGGAGGCACTGAAGCTTTCTTT.

The chain combines TRBV12-3 or TRBV12-4 with TRBJ1-1, with D tentatively TRBD1 (5 bases). V lost 0 bases, J lost 1 base, and 6 bases lay in between. The CDR3 is made up of 14 amino acids. The CDR3 coding sequence is TGTGCCAGCAGTTTAGCGGGACCGAACACTGAAGCTTTCTTT. Translated, it gives CASSLAGPNTEAFF.

V and J are TRBV3-1 and TRBJ1-1; D not certain. This CDR3 region has 13 residues. The ends were cut back, 0 bases at V and 5 bases at J, with 7 bases in the middle. Germline V gene data show CDR1 as LGHDT and CDR2 as YNNKEL (reference sequence). The CDR3 DNA follows: TGTGCCAGCAGCCAAGATAGCAGGACTGAAGCTTTCTTT. This sequence encodes CASSQDSRTEAFF.

The genes are TRBV7-9 and TRBJ1-2; no clear D. The CDR3 sequence is 13 residues long. Germline V lookup: CDR1 SEHNR, CDR2 FQNEAQ (reference sequence). Trimming took off 4 bases at V and 4 bases at J, with 10 bases between the two ends. CDR3 in amino acids: CASSYIERYGYTF. In nucleotides, the CDR3 is TGTGCCAGCAGCTACATTGAGCGCTATGGCTACACCTTC. Variable domain in full (rest from reference TRBV7-9 and TRBJ1-2): DTGVSQNPRHKITKRGQNVTFRCDPISEHNRLYWYRQTLGQGPEFLTYFQNEAQLEKSRLLSDRFSAERPKGSFSTLEIQRTEQGDSAMYLCASSYIERYGYTFGSGTRLTVV.